This T cell receptor beta chain emerged from a study of CD8 T cells in Susac syndrome. The RNA input was roughly 0.45 to 1 ug, and it was reverse transcribed with random hexamers. The amplification used immunoSEQ multiplex PCR on TCR beta CDR3; it spanned 54 Vbeta and 13 Jbeta. MiXCR was run by TCRdb on the immunoSEQ multiplex PCR reads, yielding one entry per CDR3 protein. Of 140,000 to 150,000 distinct CDR3 sequences listed, around 94% were seen once; the top ten hold more than 0.065%. This clonotype was recorded only once. CDR1 is SGHDT, CDR2 YYEEEE, per germline. V lost 0 bases, J lost 0 bases, and 9 bases lay in between. This CDR3 is built from 15 residues. It was negative isolation that provided the CD8+ and CD4+ T cells, whereas TEMRA cells were enriched by FACS.

The clonotype comes from a human donor in good health. This chain uses TRBV5-6 with TRBJ1-2; D remains ambiguous. The sample taken for sequencing was CD4+ T cells from PBMCs. This CDR3 is CASSLEGEPNYGYTF. The CDR3 DNA follows: TGTGCCAGCAGCTTGGAGGGAGAACCTAACTATGGCTACACCTTC.